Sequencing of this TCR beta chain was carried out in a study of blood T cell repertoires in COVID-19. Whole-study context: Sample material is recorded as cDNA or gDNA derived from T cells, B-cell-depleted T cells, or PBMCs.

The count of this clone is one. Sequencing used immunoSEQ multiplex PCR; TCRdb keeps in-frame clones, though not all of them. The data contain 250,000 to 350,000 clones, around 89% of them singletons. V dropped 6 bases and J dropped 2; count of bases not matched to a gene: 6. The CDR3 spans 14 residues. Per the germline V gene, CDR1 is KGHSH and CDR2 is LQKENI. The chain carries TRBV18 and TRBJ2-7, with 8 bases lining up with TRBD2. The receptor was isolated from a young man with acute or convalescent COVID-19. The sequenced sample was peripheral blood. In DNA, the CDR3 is TGTGCCAGCTCTCTTAGCGGGACCCCCTACGAGCAGTACTTC. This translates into CASSLSGTPYEQYF.